One and the same sample provided the 10 T cell receptor beta chains below, sequenced in a study of blood T cell repertoires in COVID-19 (dated by TCRdb to the early 2020s). Library construction relied on the immunoSEQ multiplex PCR assay. Entries here come from immuneACCESS through TCRdb and include only in-frame sequences with V and J called. Some clones fail to appear in such tables; in the studies checked, an unresolved V gene covers under half of the shortfall, and the cause of the remainder is unknown. Within this sample are more than 110,000 clones, with 70% to 85% of them counted one time only. The ten largest clones add up to 8.8% of the sample. Sequencing was done on a sample of peripheral blood. The receptors shown here come from a woman older than 75 in a cohort sampled during active or convalescent COVID-19.

The V and J genes are TRBV18 and TRBJ2-3; TRBD2 matches at 7 bases. The ends lost 5 bases at V and 2 bases at J; junction bases unmatched: 4. CDR3 length: 14 amino acids. The V gene's germline CDR1 is KGHSH and CDR2 LQKENI. The CDR3 nucleotides read TGTGCCAGCTCAGAGAGCGGGGTCACAGATACGCAGTATTTT. It translates to CASSESGVTDTQYF.

The chain recombines TRBV7-9 with TRBJ1-2; no firm D call. The CDR3 runs 15 residues. V gave up 5 bases and J gave up 3 bases, with 16 bases separating them. Germline loops: CDR1 SEHNR, CDR2 FQNEAQ (reference sequence). CDR3 protein: CASSPPNRVDYGYTF. The CDR3 region has the DNA TGTGCCAGCAGCCCCCCCAATCGAGTAGACTATGGCTACACCTTC.

This sequence joins TRBV5-4 and TRBJ2-3; D remains unclear. Germline V lookup: CDR1 SGHNT, CDR2 YYREEE (reference sequence). The V and J ends lost 5 bases and 4 bases respectively, with 8 bases between them. CDR3 length: 12 residues. The CDR3 loop is CASSQSPDTQYF. CDR3 nucleotides: TGTGCCAGCAGTCAATCCCCAGATACGCAGTATTTT.

CDR3 sequence (DNA): TGTGCCAGCAGCTTAGGGGGGCTAGAAGAGACCCAGTACTTC. Residues: CASSLGGLEETQYF. J is TRBJ2-5 and V is TRBV7-9; tentatively, D is TRBD1 (6 bases). CDR3 length: 14 residues. Trimming pared 1 base from V and 3 bases from J, leaving 9 bases between. Germline V lookup: CDR1 SEHNR, CDR2 FQNEAQ (reference sequence).

This chain connects TRBV4-2 to TRBJ1-2; D gene unclear. The germline V gene encodes CDR1 LGHNA and CDR2 YNFKEQ. The CDR3 loop spans 15 amino acids. V was trimmed by 4 bases and J by 2 bases, leaving 14 bases between them. The CDR3 bases are TGTGCCAGCAGCCGGAGTGAACTGAACAACTATGGCTACACCTTC. Protein sequence: CASSRSELNNYGYTF.

V usage is TRBV4-1 and J usage is TRBJ1-4; 9 positions agree with TRBD1. The ends lost 5 bases at V and 5 bases at J; junction bases unmatched: 6. Looked up from germline, CDR1 is MGHRA and CDR2 is YSYEKL. This CDR3 is built from 15 residues. CDR3 in DNA: TGCGCCAGCAGCATTCGGGACAGGGCAAATGAAAAACTGTTTTTT. It translates to CASSIRDRANEKLFF.

This chain links TRBV6-5 with TRBJ2-7; 8 bases map to TRBD1. V was pared by 4 bases and J by 3 bases, with 8 bases of the junction left unmatched. The CDR3 totals 15 residues. From germline, CDR1 is MNHEY and CDR2 SVGAGI. This chain's CDR3 is CASSSHGDRNYEQYF. The CDR3 DNA sequence: TGTGCCAGCAGTTCCCATGGGGACAGGAACTACGAGCAGTACTTC.

This sequence joins TRBV6-6 and TRBJ2-3, with 7 nucleotides matching TRBD2. J lost 4 bases, V lost 7 bases, and 5 bases had no gene match. This CDR3 comprises 13 residues. Germline-derived CDR1 and CDR2 are MNHNY and SVGAGI (reference sequence). The CDR3 DNA is TGTGCCAGCACCAAGGGACTACCAGATACGCAGTATTTT. Translated, it gives CASTKGLPDTQYF.

This chain connects TRBV4-2 to TRBJ1-2; D is unclear. V was shortened by 0 bases and J by 7 bases, with 6 bases between the two germline ends. Germline CDR1 is LGHNA and CDR2 is YNFKEQ. This CDR3 has 12 residues. CDR3 in amino acids: CASSQEAGGYTF. CDR3 DNA: TGTGCCAGCAGCCAAGAGGCAGGTGGCTACACCTTC.

This chain connects TRBV7-3 to TRBJ2-2, with TRBD2 identical over 10 bases. In germline, CDR1 is SGHTA, CDR2 FQGTGA. With 0 bases clipped from V and 4 bases from J, the junction kept 5 bases outside the gene matches. CDR3 size: 17 residues. CDR3 in DNA: TGTGCCAGCAGCTTAACGTTGGCTAGCGGGAGCACCGGGGAGCTGTTTTTT. Translating gives CASSLTLASGSTGELFF. Combining the CDR3 with reference TRBV7-3 and TRBJ2-2 gives the whole variable domain GAGVSQTPSNKVTEKGKYVELRCDPISGHTALYWYRQSLGQGPEFLIYFQGTGAADDSGLPNDRFFAVRPEGSVSTLKIQRTERGDSAVYLCASSLTLASGSTGELFFGEGSRLTVL.